This is a list of T cell receptor beta chains from one sample in a study of cytomegalovirus exposure and HLA in healthy donors. The data were produced by immunoSEQ multiplex PCR, yet TCRdb's version contains in-frame clones alone and is incomplete. Among 100,000 to 150,000 clones, roughly four fifths were seen once, and the ten largest hold around 7.8%. The material sequenced was PBMCs. The receptors derive from a woman aged 45-60 years in good health and CMV-seropositive. Both conserved end residues are part of each CDR3. The order of the fields is V gene, D gene, clone size, J gene, CDR3 DNA, CDR3 protein. D genes are given only for firm matches. Size is omitted from some rows. Given values are once, few, many or a class for expanded clones.

v_gene: TRBV30
d_gene: .
abundance: .
j_gene: TRBJ2-4
CDR3nt: TGTGCCTGGAGTGTTTGGGGGGGGCTATTAGCCAAAAACATTCAGTACTTC
CDR3aa: CAWSVWGGLLAKNIQYF

v_gene: TRBV5-1
d_gene: TRBD1
abundance: .
j_gene: TRBJ1-6
CDR3nt: TGCGCCAGCAAAGGGACAGCTTATAATTCACCCCTCCACTTT
CDR3aa: CASKGTAYNSPLHF

v_gene: TRBV10-3
d_gene: TRBD1
abundance: .
j_gene: TRBJ1-6
CDR3nt: TGTGCCATCAGTGACGGGACAGGGATCGGTTCACCCCTCCACTTT
CDR3aa: CAISDGTGIGSPLHF

v_gene: TRBV6-1
d_gene: TRBD2
abundance: .
j_gene: TRBJ2-3
CDR3nt: TGTGCCAGCAGTGAAGCCGGCGGAGCGGGGGGGAGCACAGATACGCAGTATTTT
CDR3aa: CASSEAGGAGGSTDTQYF

v_gene: TRBV4-3
d_gene: .
abundance: .
j_gene: TRBJ1-2
CDR3nt: TGCGCCAGCAGCCAAGGCCTTAGGGGACACGATGGCTACACCTTC
CDR3aa: CASSQGLRGHDGYTF

v_gene: TRBV28
d_gene: .
abundance: .
j_gene: TRBJ2-5
CDR3nt: TGTGCCAGCACCCAAGCGGGGACCCAGTACTTC
CDR3aa: CASTQAGTQYF

v_gene: TRBV6-1
d_gene: .
abundance: .
j_gene: TRBJ1-1
CDR3nt: TGTGCCAGCAGTGAAACGGGTGTCGCTGAAGCTTTCTTT
CDR3aa: CASSETGVAEAFF

v_gene: TRBV29-1
d_gene: .
abundance: .
j_gene: TRBJ2-5
CDR3nt: TGCAGCGCTTCGCGAGGGGGAGAGACCCAGTACTTC
CDR3aa: CSASRGGETQYF

v_gene: TRBV6-1
d_gene: TRBD1
abundance: .
j_gene: TRBJ1-2
CDR3nt: TGTGCCAGCAGGGACAGGGTCGGTTTTAACTATGGCTACACCTTC
CDR3aa: CASRDRVGFNYGYTF

v_gene: TRBV5-1
d_gene: .
abundance: once
j_gene: TRBJ2-5
CDR3nt: TGCGCCAGCAGCCCACCGTACAGGGACGGGACCCAGTACTTC
CDR3aa: CASSPPYRDGTQYF

v_gene: TRBV6-5
d_gene: TRBD2
abundance: .
j_gene: TRBJ2-7
CDR3nt: TGTGCCAGCAGTTACTTTGGGACTAGCGGCTACGAGCAGTACTTC
CDR3aa: CASSYFGTSGYEQYF